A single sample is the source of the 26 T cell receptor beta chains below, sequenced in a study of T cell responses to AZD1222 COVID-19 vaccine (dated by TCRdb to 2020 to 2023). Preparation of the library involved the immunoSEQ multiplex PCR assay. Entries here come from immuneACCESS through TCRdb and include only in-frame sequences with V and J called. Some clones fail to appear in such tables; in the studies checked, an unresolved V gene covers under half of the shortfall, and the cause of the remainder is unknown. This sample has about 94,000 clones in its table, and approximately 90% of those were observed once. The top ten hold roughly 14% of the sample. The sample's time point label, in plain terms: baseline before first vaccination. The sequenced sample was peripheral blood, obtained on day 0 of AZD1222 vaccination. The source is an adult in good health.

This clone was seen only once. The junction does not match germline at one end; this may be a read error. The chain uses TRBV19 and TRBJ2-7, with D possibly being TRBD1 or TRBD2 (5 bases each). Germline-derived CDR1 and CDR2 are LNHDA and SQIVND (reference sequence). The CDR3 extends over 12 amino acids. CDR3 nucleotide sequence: TGTGCCAGTAGATCCACGGGGCAGATCTTAATATTC. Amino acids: CASRSTGQILIF. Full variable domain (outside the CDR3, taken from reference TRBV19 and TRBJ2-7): DGGITQSPKYLFRKEGQNVTLSCEQNLNHDAMYWYRQDPGQGLRLIYYSQIVNDFQKGDIAEGYSVSREKKESFPLTVTSAQKNPTAFYLCASRSTGQILIFGPGTRLTVT.

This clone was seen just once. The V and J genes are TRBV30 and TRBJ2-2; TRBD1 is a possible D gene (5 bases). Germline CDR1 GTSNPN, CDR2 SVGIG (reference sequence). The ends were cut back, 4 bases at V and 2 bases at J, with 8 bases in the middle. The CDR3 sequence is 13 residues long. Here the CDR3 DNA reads TGTGCCTGGAAACAGGCAAACACCGGGGAGCTGTTTTTT. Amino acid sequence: CAWKQANTGELFF.

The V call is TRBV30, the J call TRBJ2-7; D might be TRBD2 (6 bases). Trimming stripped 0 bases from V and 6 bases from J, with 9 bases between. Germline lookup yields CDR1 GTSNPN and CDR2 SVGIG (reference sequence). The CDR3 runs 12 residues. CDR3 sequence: CAWSVGGAEQYF. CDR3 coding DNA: TGTGCCTGGAGTGTAGGCGGGGCCGAGCAGTACTTC.

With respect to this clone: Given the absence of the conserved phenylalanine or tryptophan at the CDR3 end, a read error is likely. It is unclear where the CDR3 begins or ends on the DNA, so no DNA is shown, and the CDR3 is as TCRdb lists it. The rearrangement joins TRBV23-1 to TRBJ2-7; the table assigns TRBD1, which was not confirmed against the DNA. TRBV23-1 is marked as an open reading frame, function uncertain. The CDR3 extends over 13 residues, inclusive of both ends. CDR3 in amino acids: CASSQCNRTGLEG.

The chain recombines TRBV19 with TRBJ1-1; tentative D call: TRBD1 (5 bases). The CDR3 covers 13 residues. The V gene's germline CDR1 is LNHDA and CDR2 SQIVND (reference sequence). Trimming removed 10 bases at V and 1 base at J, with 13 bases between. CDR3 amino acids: CAIAGGRNTEAFF. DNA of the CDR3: TGTGCCATCGCTGGGGGGAGGAACACTGAAGCTTTCTTT.

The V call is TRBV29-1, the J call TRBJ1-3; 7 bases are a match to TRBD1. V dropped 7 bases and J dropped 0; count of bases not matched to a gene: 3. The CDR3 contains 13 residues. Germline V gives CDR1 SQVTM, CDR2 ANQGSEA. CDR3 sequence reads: CSAGQLSGNTIYF. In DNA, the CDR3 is TGCAGCGCGGGACAGCTCTCTGGAAACACCATATATTTT.

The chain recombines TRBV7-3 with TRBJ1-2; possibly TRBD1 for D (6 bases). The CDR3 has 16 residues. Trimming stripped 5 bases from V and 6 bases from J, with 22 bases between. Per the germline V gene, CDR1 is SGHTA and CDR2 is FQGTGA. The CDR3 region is CASSPSDADSLDGYTF. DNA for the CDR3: TGTGCCAGCAGCCCCTCGGACGCGGACAGTCTCGATGGCTACACCTTC.

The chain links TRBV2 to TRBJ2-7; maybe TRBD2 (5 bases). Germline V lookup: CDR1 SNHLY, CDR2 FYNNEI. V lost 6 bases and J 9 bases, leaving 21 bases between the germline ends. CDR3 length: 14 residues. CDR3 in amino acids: CASRAAGSAPGQYF. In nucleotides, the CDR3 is TGTGCCAGCAGGGCGGCGGGTTCAGCCCCCGGGCAGTACTTC.

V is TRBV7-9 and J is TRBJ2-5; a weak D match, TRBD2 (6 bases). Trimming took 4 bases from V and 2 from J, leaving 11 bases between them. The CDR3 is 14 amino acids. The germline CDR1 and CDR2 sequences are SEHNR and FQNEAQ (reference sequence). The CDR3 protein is CASSSDSGQETQYF. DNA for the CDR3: TGTGCCAGCAGCTCCGATAGCGGACAAGAGACCCAGTACTTC.

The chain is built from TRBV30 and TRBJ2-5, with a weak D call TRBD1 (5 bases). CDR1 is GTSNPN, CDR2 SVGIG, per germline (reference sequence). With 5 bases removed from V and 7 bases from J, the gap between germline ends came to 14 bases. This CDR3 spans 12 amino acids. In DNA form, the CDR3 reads TGTGCCTGGGGAAAAGGGGAACTGACCCAGTACTTC. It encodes CAWGKGELTQYF.

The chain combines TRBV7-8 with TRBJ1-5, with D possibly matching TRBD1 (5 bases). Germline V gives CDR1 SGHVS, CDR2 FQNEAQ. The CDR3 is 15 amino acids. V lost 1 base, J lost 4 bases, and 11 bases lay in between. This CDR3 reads CASSLGRGPNQPQHF. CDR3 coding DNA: TGTGCCAGCAGCTTAGGACGGGGCCCAAATCAGCCCCAGCATTTT.

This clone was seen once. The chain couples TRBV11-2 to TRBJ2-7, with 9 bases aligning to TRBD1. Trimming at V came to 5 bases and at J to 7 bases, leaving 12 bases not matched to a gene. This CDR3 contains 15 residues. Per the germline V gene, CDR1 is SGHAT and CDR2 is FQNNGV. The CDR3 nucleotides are TGTGCCAGCAGCCCCGTATATGGGACAGGGAGGGAGCAGTACTTC. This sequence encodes CASSPVYGTGREQYF.

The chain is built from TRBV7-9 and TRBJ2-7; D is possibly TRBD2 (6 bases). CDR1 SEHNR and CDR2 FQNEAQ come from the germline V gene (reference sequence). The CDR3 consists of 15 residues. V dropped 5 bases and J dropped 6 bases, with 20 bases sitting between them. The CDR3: CASSAAGTRTIEQYF. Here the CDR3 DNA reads TGTGCCAGCAGCGCGGCCGGGACCAGGACTATCGAGCAGTACTTC.

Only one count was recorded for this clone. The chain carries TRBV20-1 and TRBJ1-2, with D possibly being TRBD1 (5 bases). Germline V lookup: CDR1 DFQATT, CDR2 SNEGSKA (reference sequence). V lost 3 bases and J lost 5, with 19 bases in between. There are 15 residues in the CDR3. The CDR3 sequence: CSASHRGGFGYGYTF. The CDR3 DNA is TGCAGTGCTAGTCACCGGGGCGGGTTTGGATATGGCTACACCTTC.

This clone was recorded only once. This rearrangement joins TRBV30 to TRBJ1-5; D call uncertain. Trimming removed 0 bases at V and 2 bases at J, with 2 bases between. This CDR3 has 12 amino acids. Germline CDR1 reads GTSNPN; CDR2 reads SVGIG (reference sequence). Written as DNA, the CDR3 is TGTGCCTGGAGTGTTGGCAATCAGCCCCAGCATTTT. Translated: CAWSVGNQPQHF.

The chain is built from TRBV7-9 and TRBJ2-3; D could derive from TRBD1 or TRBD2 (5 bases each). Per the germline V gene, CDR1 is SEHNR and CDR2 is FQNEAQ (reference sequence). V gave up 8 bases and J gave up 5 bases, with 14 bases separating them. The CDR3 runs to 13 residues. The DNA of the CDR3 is TGTGCCAGCGAGGGCAGGGCGAAAGATACGCAGTATTTT. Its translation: CASEGRAKDTQYF.

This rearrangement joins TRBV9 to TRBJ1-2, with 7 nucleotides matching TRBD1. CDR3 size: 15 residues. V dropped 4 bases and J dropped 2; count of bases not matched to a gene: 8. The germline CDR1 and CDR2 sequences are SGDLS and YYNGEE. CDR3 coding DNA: TGTGCCAGCAGCCTGAAATACAGGGGAAACTATGGCTACACCTTC. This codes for CASSLKYRGNYGYTF.

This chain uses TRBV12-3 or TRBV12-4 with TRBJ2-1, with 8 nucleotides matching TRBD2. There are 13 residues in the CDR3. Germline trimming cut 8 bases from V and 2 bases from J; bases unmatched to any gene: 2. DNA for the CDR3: TGTGCCAGCGCTAGCGGGCCCTACAATGAGCAGTTCTTC. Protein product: CASASGPYNEQFF.

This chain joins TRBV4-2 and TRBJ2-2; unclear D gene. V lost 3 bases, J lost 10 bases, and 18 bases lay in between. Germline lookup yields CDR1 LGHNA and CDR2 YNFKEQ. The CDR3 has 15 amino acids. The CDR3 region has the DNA TGTGCCAGCAGCCATTACCTAGACTCCCCTGCGGAGCTGTTTTTT. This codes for CASSHYLDSPAELFF.

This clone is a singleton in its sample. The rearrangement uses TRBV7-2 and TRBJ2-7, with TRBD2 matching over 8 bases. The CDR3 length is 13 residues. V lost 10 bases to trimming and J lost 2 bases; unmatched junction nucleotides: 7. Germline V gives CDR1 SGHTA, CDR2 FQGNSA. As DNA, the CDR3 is TGTGCCACTGCCGCGGGACTAGCCTACGAGCAGTACTTC. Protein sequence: CATAAGLAYEQYF.

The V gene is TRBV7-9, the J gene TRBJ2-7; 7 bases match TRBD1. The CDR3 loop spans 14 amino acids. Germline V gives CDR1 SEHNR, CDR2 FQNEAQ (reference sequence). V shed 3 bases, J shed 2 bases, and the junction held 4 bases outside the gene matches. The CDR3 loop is CASSLQGVTYEQYF. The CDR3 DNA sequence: TGTGCCAGCAGCTTGCAGGGGGTGACCTACGAGCAGTACTTC.

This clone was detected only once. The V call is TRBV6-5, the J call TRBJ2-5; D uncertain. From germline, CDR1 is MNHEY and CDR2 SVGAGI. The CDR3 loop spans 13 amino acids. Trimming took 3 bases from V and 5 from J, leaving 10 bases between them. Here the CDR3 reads CASSYGRSETQYF. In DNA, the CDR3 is TGTGCCAGCAGTTATGGGCGATCGGAGACCCAGTACTTC.

This CDR3 reads CASSLEWGNTEAFF. The CDR3 DNA follows: TGTGCCAGCAGCCTCGAATGGGGGAACACTGAAGCTTTCTTT. The chain is built from TRBV4-2 and TRBJ1-1, with D unclear. CDR1 and CDR2 (germline): LGHNA, YNFKEQ. V was shortened by 4 bases and J by 1 base, with 10 bases between the two germline ends. There are 14 residues in the CDR3.

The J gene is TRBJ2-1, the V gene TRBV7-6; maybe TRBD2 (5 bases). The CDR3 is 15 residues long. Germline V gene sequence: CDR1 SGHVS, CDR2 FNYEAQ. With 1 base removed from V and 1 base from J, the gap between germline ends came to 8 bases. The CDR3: CASSLERGSYNEQFF. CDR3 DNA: TGTGCCAGCAGCTTAGAGAGAGGGTCCTACAATGAGCAGTTCTTC.

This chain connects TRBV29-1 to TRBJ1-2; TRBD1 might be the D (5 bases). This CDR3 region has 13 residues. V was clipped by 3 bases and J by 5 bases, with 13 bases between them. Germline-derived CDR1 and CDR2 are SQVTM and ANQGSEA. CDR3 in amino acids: CSVDSGGLYGYTF. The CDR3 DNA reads TGCAGCGTTGATTCTGGGGGACTATATGGCTACACCTTC. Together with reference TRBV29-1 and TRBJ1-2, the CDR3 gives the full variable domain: SAVISQKPSRDICQRGTSLTIQCQVDSQVTMMFWYRQQPGQSLTLIATANQGSEATYESGFVIDKFPISRPNLTFSTLTVSNMSPEDSSIYLCSVDSGGLYGYTFGSGTRLTVV.

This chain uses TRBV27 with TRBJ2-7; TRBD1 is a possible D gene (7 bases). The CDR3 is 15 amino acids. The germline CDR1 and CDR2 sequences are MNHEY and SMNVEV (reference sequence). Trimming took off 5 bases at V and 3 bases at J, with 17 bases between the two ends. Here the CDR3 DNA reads TGTGCCAGCAGTCCGAGACAGGGAGGACACTACGAGCAGTACTTC. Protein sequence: CASSPRQGGHYEQYF.